This is a list of T cell receptor beta chains from one sample in a study of cytomegalovirus exposure and HLA in healthy donors. The table came from immunoSEQ multiplex PCR; TCRdb's copy has only in-frame clones and leaves some out. This table holds about 140,000 clones, about three quarters found once. Sequenced input: PBMCs. The source of these receptors is a female donor in good health and CMV-seropositive. The CDR3 runs from the conserved cysteine through the conserved F or W. Fields, in order: V gene, D gene, J gene, clone size, CDR3 DNA, CDR3 protein. D genes are given only for firm matches. Clone size is shown for a subset of rows, as once, few, many or a class of expanded clone.

TRBV7-3	TRBD1	TRBJ2-7	once	TGTGCCAGCAGCCAGGGACAGGACTACGAGCAGTACTTC	CASSQGQDYEQYF
TRBV5-1	NA	TRBJ2-5	NA	TGCGCCAGCAGCCGCAGTCTTAACGGGGGCCAAGAGACCCAGTACTTC	CASSRSLNGGQETQYF
TRBV5-5	TRBD2	TRBJ2-5	NA	TGTGCCAGCAACCGGAATGTTCTAGCGGTACAAGAGACCCAGTACTTC	CASNRNVLAVQETQYF
TRBV10-1	NA	TRBJ2-3	NA	TGCGCCAGCAGTGTTAATCTGGATACGCAGTATTTT	CASSVNLDTQYF
TRBV28	TRBD1	TRBJ1-6	NA	TGTGCCAGCAGTTTACGGCAGGGGGCCCTTTTCTCACCCCTCCACTTT	CASSLRQGALFSPLHF
TRBV12-5	NA	TRBJ2-3	NA	TGTGCTAGTGGTTTGGGACTTAGCACAGATACGCAGTATTTT	CASGLGLSTDTQYF
TRBV6-1	TRBD2	TRBJ2-7	NA	TGTGCCAGCAGTGAAGCGTGGCCCGATAGCGGGGGAACTCCCGAGCAGTACTTC	CASSEAWPDSGGTPEQYF
TRBV9	NA	TRBJ2-1	few	TGTGCCAGCAGCCCCGTAGCGGACACTTACAATGAGCAGTTCTTC	CASSPVADTYNEQFF
TRBV28	TRBD1	TRBJ2-2	NA	TGTGCCAGCAGTCCGACAGGGGCGAACACCGGGGAGCTGTTTTTT	CASSPTGANTGELFF
TRBV5-5	NA	TRBJ2-2	NA	TGTGCCAGCAGCTTGGTGCGGAACACCGGGGAGCTGTTTTTT	CASSLVRNTGELFF
TRBV10-1	NA	TRBJ2-2	NA	TGCGCCAGCAGTCTATATTCCGCCGGGGAGCTGTTTTTT	CASSLYSAGELFF
TRBV18	NA	TRBJ2-7	NA	TGTGCCAGCTCACCATCAACAGGGAGAGAGCAGTACTTC	CASSPSTGREQYF
TRBV5-1	TRBD2	TRBJ2-5	NA	TGCGCCAGCAACTTACAGGTGGCTCGGCGGACTAGCGGGTTTGAACAAGAGACCCAGTACTTC	CASNLQVARRTSGFEQETQYF
TRBV19	NA	TRBJ1-5	NA	TGTGCCAGTCAGACCGGGGGCAATCAGCCCCAGCATTTT	CASQTGGNQPQHF
TRBV11-2	NA	TRBJ2-3	NA	TGTGCCAGCAGCTTTGGCACGGGACTCTCCACAGATACGCAGTATTTT	CASSFGTGLSTDTQYF
TRBV5-1	TRBD1	TRBJ1-1	NA	TGCGCCAGCACGACTACCGGGACAGGGGGGGAAGCTTTCTTT	CASTTTGTGGEAFF
TRBV2	NA	TRBJ2-1	NA	TGTGCCAGCAATGGGGGGATCAATGAGCAGTTCTTC	CASNGGINEQFF
TRBV4-1	NA	TRBJ1-1	NA	TGCGCCAGCAGCCAAGTTGCGGGGGTTGAAGCTTTCTTT	CASSQVAGVEAFF
TRBV5-1	NA	TRBJ1-5	NA	TGCGCCAGCAGCTTGGACAACAGGGGCAATCAGCCCCAGCATTTT	CASSLDNRGNQPQHF
TRBV19	TRBD1	TRBJ1-1	NA	TGTGCCAGTAGTATCACAGGGGTTGAGACTGAAGCTTTCTTT	CASSITGVETEAFF
TRBV30	NA	TRBJ2-3	NA	TGTGCCTGGAGCCTGACGAGTAGAGCGGATACGCAGTATTTT	CAWSLTSRADTQYF
TRBV7-9	TRBD2	TRBJ2-3	few	TGTGCCAGCAGCCCTCGCCTAGCGGGGGCCACAGATACGCAGTATTTT	CASSPRLAGATDTQYF
TRBV5-4	TRBD1	TRBJ2-7	few	TGTGCCAGCAGCGGACAGGGGGCGACCTACGAGCAGTACTTC	CASSGQGATYEQYF
TRBV7-9	TRBD1	TRBJ2-2	NA	TGTGCCAGCAGCCGCCGGGACAGGGAGTTCAGCGGGGAGCTGTTTTTT	CASSRRDREFSGELFF
TRBV11-2	NA	TRBJ2-7	NA	TGTGCCAGCAGCCTAGATCCCAGCTACGAGCAGTACTTC	CASSLDPSYEQYF
TRBV18	TRBD2	TRBJ2-1	NA	TGTGCCAGCTCACCAATAAGCGGGAGGGCCGGTGGTGAGCAGTTCTTC	CASSPISGRAGGEQFF
TRBV27	TRBD2	TRBJ2-1	once	TGTGCCAGCAGTTCACGGCGGGAGCTGAATGAGCAGTTCTTC	CASSSRRELNEQFF
TRBV6-5	NA	TRBJ1-1	NA	TGTGCCAGCAGACCTCTAATGGGGGGCACTGAAGCTTTCTTT	CASRPLMGGTEAFF
TRBV6-5	NA	TRBJ2-3	NA	TGTGCCAGCAGCAGTGGGGGGATCACAGATACGCAGTATTTT	CASSSGGITDTQYF
TRBV5-1	TRBD2	TRBJ2-5	NA	TGCGCCAGCAGCCCTACCCTAGCGGGAGGGCAGGGCGAGACCCAGTACTTC	CASSPTLAGGQGETQYF
TRBV5-6	TRBD1	TRBJ2-1	few	TGTGCCAGCAGCCGTGATCAGGGGGTTAAGTACAATGAGCAGTTCTTC	CASSRDQGVKYNEQFF
TRBV6-5	TRBD1	TRBJ2-7	NA	TGTGCCAGCAGACGGGACAGATCTATTAACTACGAGCAGTACTTC	CASRRDRSINYEQYF
TRBV18	NA	TRBJ1-2	NA	TGTGCCAGCTCACCAAGTGGCCCTAACTATGGCTACACCTTC	CASSPSGPNYGYTF
TRBV5-1	TRBD1	TRBJ1-2	NA	TGCGCCAGCAGCATTAATCCGGGACAGGGTGGTCATGGCTACACCTTC	CASSINPGQGGHGYTF